The sequence of this T cell receptor beta chain was determined in a study of patients and donors after allogeneic stem cell transplantation. This clonotype was counted between two and nine times. TCRdb re-analysed the RT-PCR reads in MiXCR, keeping a single row per CDR3 protein. The table includes 190,000 or so distinct CDR3 sequences, less than 45% detected once. This CDR3 region has 12 residues. The ends were cut back, 3 bases at V and 6 bases at J, with 6 bases in the middle. Germline values: CDR1 MDHEN, CDR2 SYDVKM. This sequence originates from a human donor who was either an allogeneic HSCT recipient or a stem cell or donor lymphocyte infusion donor (not recorded which). It is not recorded whose cells these are; they may come from a transplant donor. The rearrangement uses TRBV28 and TRBJ1-3; D call uncertain. Sequencing used blood, either unsorted or a sorted T cell fraction (not recorded which). CDR3 region: CASSFGANTIYF. CDR3 coding DNA: TGTGCCAGCAGTTTTGGAGCAAACACCATATATTTT. Complete variable domain (other parts from reference TRBV28 and TRBJ1-3): DVKVTQSSRYLVKRTGEKVFLECVQDMDHENMFWYRQDPGLGLRLIYFSYDVKMKEKGDIPEGYSVSREKKERFSLILESASTNQTSMYLCASSFGANTIYFGEGSWLTVV.